The 25 T cell receptor beta chains presented below share a single source sample, sequenced in a study of blood T cells in healthy people across ages. Through a sample-barcoded 5' primer and a J-beta primer mix, a second PCR was run for roughly 6 to 11 cycles. TCRdb reanalysed the 5' RACE reads using MiXCR and keeps one entry per CDR3 protein. The table includes 720,000 or so distinct CDR3 sequences, around 43% detected once. The sample comprised blood. Receptors were obtained from an elderly man in good health.

This clonotype was observed a handful of times. The chain links TRBV7-2 to TRBJ2-1; 8 bases map to TRBD2. Losses at the gene ends were 1 base for V and 2 bases for J; bases not matched to a gene: 4. Germline V gives CDR1 SGHTA, CDR2 FQGNSA. The CDR3 has 16 amino acids. In DNA form, the CDR3 reads TGTGCCAGCAGCTTAGGTTGGCGGGGGGCCTACAATGAGCAGTTCTTC. Residues: CASSLGWRGAYNEQFF.

This chain connects TRBV20-1 to TRBJ1-5, with a possible D match to TRBD1 (5 bases). Germline CDR1 DFQATT, CDR2 SNEGSKA (reference sequence). There are 13 residues in the CDR3. V was cut by 0 bases and J by 5 bases, with 8 bases left in between. CDR3 sequence (DNA): TGCAGTGCTAGAGAGGGGGGATATCAGCCCCAGCATTTT. Its translation is CSAREGGYQPQHF.

This clonotype was found a few times. The V and J genes are TRBV6-4 and TRBJ2-1; D is possibly TRBD1 (6 bases). This CDR3 has 15 residues. V lost 5 bases, J lost 6 bases, and 17 bases lay in between. Germline assignment: CDR1 MRHNA and CDR2 SNTAGT. CDR3 residues: CASSQTYRVVNEQFF. As DNA, the CDR3 is TGTGCCAGCAGTCAAACATACAGGGTTGTCAATGAGCAGTTCTTC.

In this sample, this clonotype turned up many times. This may stem from a read error, because a much larger clone lies one nucleotide away. This sequence joins TRBV7-2 and TRBJ2-1; D call uncertain. V lost 1 base to trimming and J lost 5 bases, with 9 bases between them. This CDR3 spans 14 amino acids. Germline CDR1 reads SGHTA; CDR2 reads FQGNSA. The CDR3 nucleotides read TGTGCCAGCAGCTTAGGTGGCCCAGACAATGAGCAGTTCTTC. It codes for CASSLGGPDNEQFF.

This chain joins TRBV12-5 and TRBJ2-1; 7 bases fit TRBD1. From germline, CDR1 is LGHNT and CDR2 FRNRAP. This CDR3 contains 15 residues. V dropped 6 bases and J dropped 0; count of bases not matched to a gene: 5. The CDR3 DNA follows: TGTGCTAGTGGAATGACAGGGAGCTCCTACAATGAGCAGTTCTTC. Amino acid sequence: CASGMTGSSYNEQFF. The whole variable domain, remainder taken from reference TRBV12-5 and TRBJ2-1, is DARVTQTPRHKVTEMGQEVTMRCQPILGHNTVFWYRQTMMQGLELLAYFRNRAPLDDSGMPKDRFSAEMPDATLATLKIQPSEPRDSAVYFCASGMTGSSYNEQFFGPGTRLTVL.

This clonotype was seen just once. The rearrangement uses TRBV5-4 and TRBJ2-3, with D unresolved. The ends were cut back, 4 bases at V and 5 bases at J, with 17 bases in the middle. Germline values: CDR1 SGHNT, CDR2 YYREEE (reference sequence). The CDR3 totals 15 residues. The DNA for the CDR3 is TGTGCCAGCAGCCCACTTGGGCGAAAAGGAGATACGCAGTATTTT. This translates into CASSPLGRKGDTQYF.

The rearrangement links TRBV9 to TRBJ2-1, with 11 positions matching TRBD2. J was trimmed by 3 bases and V by 3 bases; bases with no gene match: 5. CDR1 SGDLS and CDR2 YYNGEE come from the germline V gene. The CDR3 has 16 residues. CDR3 region: CASSAGLAESYNEQFF. In DNA form, the CDR3 reads TGTGCCAGCAGCGCGGGACTAGCGGAAAGCTACAATGAGCAGTTCTTC.

The CDR3 DNA reads as TGTACCAGCAGTAGGGACACCGCCAAAAACATTCAGTACTTC. Translation gives CTSSRDTAKNIQYF. The V gene is TRBV7-2, the J gene TRBJ2-4; weak D call: TRBD1 (6 bases). This CDR3 has 14 residues. V was cut by 6 bases and J by 1 base, with 10 bases left in between. From germline, CDR1 is SGHTA and CDR2 FQGNSA. The entire variable domain, with the rest obtained from reference TRBV7-2 and TRBJ2-4, is as follows: GAGVSQSPSNKVTEKGKDVELRCDPISGHTALYWYRQSLGQGLEFLIYFQGNSAPDKSGLPSDRFSAERTGGSVSTLTIQRTQQEDSAVYLCTSSRDTAKNIQYFGAGTRLSVL.

V is TRBV4-3 and J is TRBJ2-7; no firm D call. Germline V gene lookup returns CDR1 LGHNA and CDR2 YSLEER. CDR3 length equals 14 residues. V was trimmed by 1 base and J by 4 bases, leaving 11 bases between them. The CDR3 coding sequence is TGCGCCAGCAGCCAAGTGGGCAGCTGGTACGAGCAGTACTTC. Translating gives CASSQVGSWYEQYF.

The rearrangement joins TRBV20-1 to TRBJ2-1; D unclear. Germline V gives CDR1 DFQATT, CDR2 SNEGSKA (reference sequence). Between the trimmed V and J ends, which lost 7 bases and 5 bases, there was a span of 15 bases. There are 13 residues in the CDR3. The CDR3 sequence: CSVPVIGDNEQFF. Here the CDR3 DNA reads TGCAGTGTCCCGGTGATAGGCGACAATGAGCAGTTCTTC.

This clonotype has more than one count but fewer than ten. The chain employs TRBV20-1 and TRBJ1-4; no definite D call. V lost 2 bases and J lost 5, with 9 bases in between. Germline-derived CDR1 and CDR2 are DFQATT and SNEGSKA (reference sequence). The CDR3 contains 13 residues. In DNA form, the CDR3 reads TGCAGTGCTAGAAGGCTGAGAAATGAAAAACTGTTTTTT. As protein: CSARRLRNEKLFF.

This clonotype was observed at least ten times. This rearrangement joins TRBV28 to TRBJ2-3; 7 bases are shared with TRBD2. V lost 5 bases and J lost 2; bases outside the gene matches: 4. This CDR3 is 14 amino acids long. Per the germline V gene, CDR1 is MDHEN and CDR2 is SYDVKM. CDR3 loop: CASSPGGFTDTQYF. CDR3 nucleotides: TGTGCCAGCAGTCCGGGGGGATTCACAGATACGCAGTATTTT.

The chain links TRBV7-9 to TRBJ2-5, with 7 bases aligning to TRBD2. CDR3 length: 19 residues. V shed 5 bases and J 4 bases; nucleotides not matched to a gene: 22. The germline gives CDR1 SEHNR, CDR2 FQNEAQ (reference sequence). In DNA form, the CDR3 reads TGTGCCAGCAGCCTTAACGAAGGGTTCGCCCAGGCGGGAGCAGAGACCCAGTACTTC. Protein product: CASSLNEGFAQAGAETQYF.

This clonotype appeared a single time. A much larger clonotype is one base distant, so this may be a read error. In DNA form, the CDR3 reads TGCGCCAGCAGCTTGGTCGAACGCGAGCAGTACTTC. Translating gives CASSLVEREQYF. This chain uses TRBV5-1 with TRBJ2-7; D not certain. From germline, CDR1 is SGHRS and CDR2 YFSETQ. V was shortened by 0 bases and J by 6 bases, with 7 bases between the two germline ends. There are 12 residues in the CDR3. Together with reference TRBV5-1 and TRBJ2-7, the CDR3 gives the full variable domain: KAGVTQTPRYLIKTRGQQVTLSCSPISGHRSVSWYQQTPGQGLQFLFEYFSETQRNKGNFPGRFSGRQFSNSRSEMNVSTLELGDSALYLCASSLVEREQYFGPGTRLTVT.

This clonotype was recorded many times. This rearrangement joins TRBV7-2 to TRBJ2-1; D is unclear. The CDR3 runs to 16 residues. Trimming took off 1 base at V and 5 bases at J, with 15 bases between the two ends. Germline lookup yields CDR1 SGHTA and CDR2 FQGNSA. The CDR3 protein is CASSLDILASNNEQFF. The CDR3 bases are TGTGCCAGCAGCTTAGATATTTTGGCCTCAAACAATGAGCAGTTCTTC.

This clonotype was seen a handful of times. The chain combines TRBV20-1 with TRBJ2-7; 7 nucleotides align to TRBD2. The CDR3 sequence is 13 residues long. V trimming: 6 bases; J trimming: 3 bases; junction bases outside the gene matches: 8. CDR1 and CDR2 from the germline V gene are DFQATT and SNEGSKA (reference sequence). The CDR3 nucleotides are TGCAGTGCCTTCCCTCAGCGGGGCTACGAGCAGTACTTC. Translation gives CSAFPQRGYEQYF.

This rearrangement joins TRBV27 to TRBJ2-3; D call uncertain. The CDR3 spans 14 residues. Germline V gene lookup returns CDR1 MNHEY and CDR2 SMNVEV (reference sequence). V was clipped by 3 bases and J by 3 bases, with 10 bases between them. In nucleotides, the CDR3 is TGTGCCAGCAGTTTTGCAGTACCGACAGATACGCAGTATTTT. It yields the protein CASSFAVPTDTQYF.

This clonotype was observed many times. CDR3 DNA sequence: TGTGCCATCAGTGAGCCGACTAGCGGGAGGGCCGAGCAGTTCTTC. Amino acid sequence: CAISEPTSGRAEQFF. The J gene is TRBJ2-1, the V gene TRBV10-3; TRBD2 matches at 14 bases. The CDR3 runs 15 residues. CDR1 is ENHRY, CDR2 SYGVKD, per germline. Trimming at V came to 2 bases and at J to 10 bases, leaving 4 bases not matched to a gene.

In the case of this clonotype: A read error may be the cause here, since a much bigger clone is one base away. This sequence joins TRBV20-1 and TRBJ2-7, with D possibly being TRBD1 (5 bases). The CDR3 covers 12 residues. V lost 7 bases to trimming and J lost 7 bases, with 17 bases between them. Germline assignment: CDR1 DFQATT and CDR2 SNEGSKA (reference sequence). CDR3 bases: TGCAGTGGGGGCCTCCCCTACAATGAGCAGTACTTC. It codes for CSGGLPYNEQYF.

The chain employs TRBV20-1 and TRBJ2-3; D is possibly TRBD1 or TRBD2 (5 bases each). CDR1 is DFQATT and CDR2 is SNEGSKA in the germline V gene (reference sequence). V was cut by 1 base and J by 3 bases, with 5 bases left in between. The CDR3 has 12 amino acids. The CDR3 sequence is CSARGGTDTQYF. CDR3 DNA: TGCAGTGCTAGAGGGGGGACAGATACGCAGTATTTT.

The chain is built from TRBV5-5 and TRBJ1-1; D is uncertain. Trimming shortened V by 1 base and J by 3 bases, and 7 bases separated the two germline ends. The CDR3 contains 13 residues. CDR1 and CDR2 from the germline V gene are SGHKS and YYEKEE (reference sequence). Written as DNA, the CDR3 is TGTGCCAGCAGCTTGTTGATCGACACTGAAGCTTTCTTT. Translated, it gives CASSLLIDTEAFF.

The table lists this clonotype with a count of one. This chain joins TRBV7-9 and TRBJ2-1, with a tentative D call TRBD1 (7 bases). CDR3 length: 17 residues. The V gene lost 3 bases and the J gene lost 4 bases, with 19 bases spanning the gap. Germline CDR1 is SEHNR and CDR2 is FQNEAQ (reference sequence). For the CDR3, the DNA is TGTGCCAGCAGCTTCGAAATGGCGGGGACAGCGTACAATGAGCAGTTCTTC. It codes for CASSFEMAGTAYNEQFF.

V usage is TRBV5-1 and J usage is TRBJ2-5; TRBD2 matches 7 bases. In germline, CDR1 is SGHRS, CDR2 YFSETQ. This CDR3 is built from 19 residues. V trimming: 2 bases; J trimming: 11 bases; junction bases outside the gene matches: 27. In DNA form, the CDR3 reads TGCGCCAGCAGCTTTAGGGCCTTCGGGGGGTCAGCGCCCCTCAATGAGCAGTACTTC. This translates into CASSFRAFGGSAPLNEQYF.

The J gene is TRBJ2-3, the V gene TRBV6-2 or TRBV6-3; 8 nucleotides align to TRBD2. This CDR3 has 15 amino acids. V shed 1 base, J shed 11 bases, and the junction held 11 bases outside the gene matches. Germline lookup yields CDR1 MNHEY and CDR2 SVGEGT. The CDR3 DNA sequence: TGTGCCAGCAGTTACTTAGGGACTAGTCGGCGTGAGCAGTATTTT. Its translation: CASSYLGTSRREQYF.

The genes are TRBV21-1 and TRBJ2-7; no DNA check was done on the table's D call, TRBD1. TRBV21-1 is a documented pseudogene. The CDR3 has 12 amino acids. Written as DNA, the CDR3 is TGTGCCAGCATTTGGGGGTCCTACGAGCAGTACTTC. It yields the protein CASIWGSYEQYF.